The rows below give T cell receptor beta chains drawn from one sample of a study of spatial heterogeneity in lung cancer. TCRdb re-called the 5' RACE reads with MiXCR, one entry per CDR3 protein. The table lists tens of thousands of distinct CDR3 sequences, under 9% of them singletons. The sample in question was PBMCs, obtained at follow-up. These receptors all stem from a male donor with early-stage non-small cell lung cancer. Each CDR3 is given with its conserved first and last residue. D genes are given only for firm matches. Part of the rows lack a size; the others show once, few, many or a class for expanded clones.

V gene: TRBV7-3; J gene: TRBJ2-3; D gene: TRBD2; clone size: many; CDR3 DNA: TGTGCCAGCAGCTCATTAGCGGGGACTACAGATACGCAGTATTTT; CDR3 protein: CASSSLAGTTDTQYF
V gene: TRBV6-5; J gene: TRBJ2-7; D gene: TRBD1; clone size: many; CDR3 DNA: TGTGCCAGCAGCCTCAACCGGGACAGGGTCTACGAGCAGTACTTC; CDR3 protein: CASSLNRDRVYEQYF
V gene: TRBV6-1; J gene: TRBJ2-1; D gene: NA; clone size: many; CDR3 DNA: TGTGCCAGCAGTGAACTGGGGGAGGAGTTCTTC; CDR3 protein: CASSELGEEFF
V gene: TRBV5-1; J gene: TRBJ2-1; D gene: NA; clone size: many; CDR3 DNA: TGCGCCAGCAGAGGGTCCGGGGACCACAATGAGCAGTTCTTC; CDR3 protein: CASRGSGDHNEQFF
V gene: TRBV9; J gene: TRBJ1-2; D gene: TRBD1; clone size: many; CDR3 DNA: TGTGCCAGCAGCGTAGCCACGGGACAGGTGGCTGAGTACTATGGCTACACCTTC; CDR3 protein: CASSVATGQVAEYYGYTF
V gene: TRBV30; J gene: TRBJ2-3; D gene: TRBD1; clone size: many; CDR3 DNA: TGTGCCTGGAACGGGGACAGGCGGAAGACAGATACGCAGTATTTT; CDR3 protein: CAWNGDRRKTDTQYF
V gene: TRBV18; J gene: TRBJ1-5; D gene: NA; clone size: many; CDR3 DNA: TGTGCCAGCTCACCACGCCGGGCGAGCAATCAGCCCCAGCATTTT; CDR3 protein: CASSPRRASNQPQHF
V gene: TRBV7-9; J gene: TRBJ1-1; D gene: NA; clone size: many; CDR3 DNA: TGTGCCAGCAGCGGGGGACGGGAGGAGATGACTGAAGCTTTCTTT; CDR3 protein: CASSGGREEMTEAFF
V gene: TRBV13; J gene: TRBJ2-7; D gene: TRBD1; clone size: many; CDR3 DNA: TGTGCCAGCAGCTCGACCGGGACAGGCCCGGAGCAGTACTTC; CDR3 protein: CASSSTGTGPEQYF
V gene: TRBV4-1; J gene: TRBJ1-2; D gene: NA; clone size: many; CDR3 DNA: TGCGCCAGCAGCCAAGGCCCACCCGGGGGCTATGGCTACACCTTC; CDR3 protein: CASSQGPPGGYGYTF
V gene: TRBV20-1; J gene: TRBJ2-1; D gene: TRBD2; clone size: many; CDR3 DNA: TGCAGTGCTAGGGTGCGGACTAGCGGGGGGGCATACAATGAGCAGTTCTTC; CDR3 protein: CSARVRTSGGAYNEQFF
V gene: TRBV7-9; J gene: TRBJ1-4; D gene: NA; clone size: many; CDR3 DNA: TGTGCCAGCAGCCAAAGGCAGTTCCCAGGGGAACTGTTTTTT; CDR3 protein: CASSQRQFPGELFF
V gene: TRBV7-2; J gene: TRBJ1-6; D gene: NA; clone size: NA; CDR3 DNA: TGTGCCAGCAGCCCAGTGGGTAATTCACCCCTCCACTTT; CDR3 protein: CASSPVGNSPLHF
V gene: TRBV7-8; J gene: TRBJ2-6; D gene: NA; clone size: few; CDR3 DNA: TGTGCCAGCAGCTTACCGGACAGCTCAGAGGCCGAATCTGGGGCCAACGTCCTGACTTTC; CDR3 protein: CASSLPDSSEAESGANVLTF
V gene: TRBV20-1; J gene: TRBJ1-2; D gene: NA; clone size: many; CDR3 DNA: TGCAGTGCTTTCAATACAGGGAGTGCGTGGGGCTACACCTTC; CDR3 protein: CSAFNTGSAWGYTF
V gene: TRBV9; J gene: TRBJ2-1; D gene: NA; clone size: NA; CDR3 DNA: TGTGCCAGCAGCGTAGGGCACTTACACAATGAGCAGTTCTTC; CDR3 protein: CASSVGHLHNEQFF
V gene: TRBV20-1; J gene: TRBJ2-3; D gene: NA; clone size: many; CDR3 DNA: TGCAGTGCTAGCGGGGCAACAGATACGCAGTATTTT; CDR3 protein: CSASGATDTQYF
V gene: TRBV9; J gene: TRBJ2-3; D gene: NA; clone size: many; CDR3 DNA: TGTGCCAGCAGCGTAGAAATCCTAGACCCGCAAGATACGCAGTATTTT; CDR3 protein: CASSVEILDPQDTQYF
V gene: TRBV7-8; J gene: TRBJ1-1; D gene: TRBD1; clone size: many; CDR3 DNA: TGTGCCAGCAGCAATACAGGGGAAACTGAAGCTTTCTTT; CDR3 protein: CASSNTGETEAFF
V gene: TRBV9; J gene: TRBJ2-3; D gene: NA; clone size: NA; CDR3 DNA: TGTGCCAGCAGCGTAACAGGGTCGGGGGCGCAGTATTTT; CDR3 protein: CASSVTGSGAQYF
V gene: TRBV3-1; J gene: TRBJ1-2; D gene: NA; clone size: many; CDR3 DNA: TGTGCCAGCAGCCAAGCGATGTGGGGGTCCTATGGCTACACCTTC; CDR3 protein: CASSQAMWGSYGYTF
V gene: TRBV6-5; J gene: TRBJ1-5; D gene: NA; clone size: many; CDR3 DNA: TGTGCCAGCAGTTACTCTAGGGGAAGCAATCAGCCCCAGCATTTT; CDR3 protein: CASSYSRGSNQPQHF
V gene: TRBV5-5; J gene: TRBJ2-3; D gene: NA; clone size: many; CDR3 DNA: TGTGCCAGCATCGGGGGACAGCTCACAGATACGCAGTATTTT; CDR3 protein: CASIGGQLTDTQYF
V gene: TRBV7-9; J gene: TRBJ1-5; D gene: NA; clone size: many; CDR3 DNA: TGTGCCAGCAGCCTCACGGACTTTACGGGGCCCCAGCATTTT; CDR3 protein: CASSLTDFTGPQHF
V gene: TRBV3-1; J gene: TRBJ2-1; D gene: NA; clone size: many; CDR3 DNA: TGTGCCAGCAGCCAAGTTAGGGGCAATGAGCAGTTCTTC; CDR3 protein: CASSQVRGNEQFF
V gene: TRBV20-1; J gene: TRBJ1-1; D gene: NA; clone size: many; CDR3 DNA: TGCAGTGCTAGAGTGCGGGGGGCTACTGAAGCTTTCTTT; CDR3 protein: CSARVRGATEAFF
V gene: TRBV29-1; J gene: TRBJ2-7; D gene: TRBD1; clone size: few; CDR3 DNA: TGCAGCGTTGGGGGACAGATCTACGAGCAGTACTTC; CDR3 protein: CSVGGQIYEQYF
V gene: TRBV28; J gene: TRBJ2-2; D gene: NA; clone size: NA; CDR3 DNA: TGTGCCAGCAGTTTGTACACCGGGGAGCTGTTTTTT; CDR3 protein: CASSLYTGELFF
V gene: TRBV12-3/TRBV12-4; J gene: TRBJ2-3; D gene: TRBD2; clone size: many; CDR3 DNA: TGTGCCAGCAGTCCCCTTATTAGCGGGGGCCAGTATTTT; CDR3 protein: CASSPLISGGQYF
V gene: TRBV3-1; J gene: TRBJ2-2; D gene: NA; clone size: many; CDR3 DNA: TGTGCCAGCAGCCAAGAGGAGATAAACACCGGGGAGCTGTTTTTT; CDR3 protein: CASSQEEINTGELFF
V gene: TRBV19; J gene: TRBJ1-5; D gene: NA; clone size: many; CDR3 DNA: TGTGCCAGTTGGCGGGGGACGGGGCAGCCCCAGCATTTT; CDR3 protein: CASWRGTGQPQHF
V gene: TRBV3-1; J gene: TRBJ1-5; D gene: NA; clone size: few; CDR3 DNA: TGTGCCAGCAGCCAAGATCTGACAGATCAGCCCCAGCATTTT; CDR3 protein: CASSQDLTDQPQHF
V gene: TRBV7-9; J gene: TRBJ1-2; D gene: NA; clone size: many; CDR3 DNA: TGTGCCAGCAGCTTTGTAGGGGAAGTCGGTGGCTACACCTTC; CDR3 protein: CASSFVGEVGGYTF
V gene: TRBV2; J gene: TRBJ1-3; D gene: NA; clone size: many; CDR3 DNA: TGTGCCAGCAGGACCGACAGCTCTGGAAACACCATATATTTT; CDR3 protein: CASRTDSSGNTIYF
V gene: TRBV11-3; J gene: TRBJ2-2; D gene: TRBD2; clone size: many; CDR3 DNA: TGTGCCAGCAGCCCGGGTAGCGGGGGGGAAATGACGAACACCGGGGAGCTGTTTTTT; CDR3 protein: CASSPGSGGEMTNTGELFF
V gene: TRBV27; J gene: TRBJ2-3; D gene: TRBD2; clone size: many; CDR3 DNA: TGTGCCAGCAGTATGTGGACTAGCGGGGGTGTAGATACGCAGTATTTT; CDR3 protein: CASSMWTSGGVDTQYF
V gene: TRBV12-3/TRBV12-4; J gene: TRBJ1-2; D gene: TRBD1; clone size: many; CDR3 DNA: TGTGCCAGCAGCCCCGGGACAGCACTTGGCTACACCTTC; CDR3 protein: CASSPGTALGYTF
V gene: TRBV11-2; J gene: TRBJ2-5; D gene: NA; clone size: many; CDR3 DNA: TGTGCCAGCAGGGGTTGGGGTTCCCAAGAGACCCAGTACTTC; CDR3 protein: CASRGWGSQETQYF
V gene: TRBV12-3/TRBV12-4; J gene: TRBJ1-4; D gene: TRBD1; clone size: many; CDR3 DNA: TGTGCCAGCAGTCACGACCGGCCAGGGGGTGAAAAACTGTTTTTT; CDR3 protein: CASSHDRPGGEKLFF
V gene: TRBV5-1; J gene: TRBJ2-7; D gene: NA; clone size: NA; CDR3 DNA: TGCGCCAGCAGCTTGGGGGACAACTCCTACGAGCAGTACTTC; CDR3 protein: CASSLGDNSYEQYF
V gene: TRBV6-2/TRBV6-3; J gene: TRBJ2-1; D gene: TRBD2; clone size: many; CDR3 DNA: TGTGCCAGCAGTTTACTCACCCTAGTGGCGGGGGGCCGCAATGAGCAGTTCTTC; CDR3 protein: CASSLLTLVAGGRNEQFF
V gene: TRBV18; J gene: TRBJ2-7; D gene: TRBD1; clone size: many; CDR3 DNA: TGTGCCAGCTCACCTGGACAGGGACTGGCCTACGAGCAGTACTTC; CDR3 protein: CASSPGQGLAYEQYF
V gene: TRBV10-1; J gene: TRBJ1-4; D gene: NA; clone size: many; CDR3 DNA: TGCGCCAGCAGTTCCGGTCAGGGAAATGAAAAACTGTTTTTT; CDR3 protein: CASSSGQGNEKLFF
V gene: TRBV29-1; J gene: TRBJ2-1; D gene: NA; clone size: many; CDR3 DNA: TGCAGCGTTGAACAGACCTACAATGAGCAGTTCTTC; CDR3 protein: CSVEQTYNEQFF
V gene: TRBV10-3; J gene: TRBJ2-3; D gene: NA; clone size: many; CDR3 DNA: TGTGCCACGGCACGGGACTGGCAAGATGGAGATACGCAGTATTTT; CDR3 protein: CATARDWQDGDTQYF
V gene: TRBV10-2; J gene: TRBJ1-1; D gene: NA; clone size: many; CDR3 DNA: TGCGCCAGCGGGGCTGGGGAGAACACTGAAGCTTTCTTT; CDR3 protein: CASGAGENTEAFF
V gene: TRBV10-3; J gene: TRBJ2-5; D gene: TRBD2; clone size: many; CDR3 DNA: TGTGCCATCAGTGACTTGGGACTAGCGGGGGTCCAAGAGACCCAGTACTTC; CDR3 protein: CAISDLGLAGVQETQYF